Listed below are T cell receptor beta chains from one sample, sequenced in a study of shared T cell receptors in the human thymus. This table comes from immunoSEQ multiplex PCR, and its TCRdb copy is limited to in-frame clones, with some not included. This table holds hundreds of thousands of clones, roughly 90% found once. The data were also submitted as part of a second study, on human thymus T cells.

Source material: thymocytes. Every receptor here comes from a boy less than two years old with a congenital heart defect. The CDR3 runs from the conserved cysteine through the conserved F or W. D genes are given only for firm matches. Some rows have no size entry. The others give once, few or many, or a class for an expanded clone.

D gene: TRBD2; clone size: .; V gene: TRBV4-2; J gene: TRBJ2-7; CDR3 protein: CASSQEGRSGASSYEQYF; CDR3 DNA: TGTGCCAGCAGCCAAGAAGGTCGGAGCGGGGCCAGCTCCTACGAGCAGTACTTC
D gene: .; clone size: .; V gene: TRBV27; J gene: TRBJ2-7; CDR3 protein: CASSLGSSWYEQYF; CDR3 DNA: TGTGCCAGCAGTTTAGGGTCTAGTTGGTACGAGCAGTACTTC
D gene: TRBD1; clone size: .; V gene: TRBV10-1; J gene: TRBJ2-7; CDR3 protein: CASSESKGTGAYEQYF; CDR3 DNA: TGCGCCAGCAGTGAGTCGAAAGGGACAGGGGCCTACGAGCAGTACTTC
D gene: .; clone size: .; V gene: TRBV6-1; J gene: TRBJ1-5; CDR3 protein: CASSLYQPQHF; CDR3 DNA: TGTGCCAGCAGTCTTTATCAGCCCCAGCATTTT
D gene: .; clone size: .; V gene: TRBV27; J gene: TRBJ2-2; CDR3 protein: CASSPDNLAPNTGELFF; CDR3 DNA: TGTGCCAGCAGTCCCGATAATCTAGCGCCGAACACCGGGGAGCTGTTTTTT
D gene: .; clone size: .; V gene: TRBV6-4; J gene: TRBJ1-2; CDR3 protein: CASSDPSSVANYGYTF; CDR3 DNA: TGTGCCAGCAGTGACCCTAGCTCCGTAGCTAACTATGGCTACACCTTC
D gene: .; clone size: .; V gene: TRBV21-1; J gene: TRBJ2-1; CDR3 protein: CASSKAGLAGGPSYNEQFF; CDR3 DNA: TGTGCCAGCAGCAAAGCGGGACTAGCGGGAGGGCCCTCCTACAATGAGCAGTTCTTC
D gene: .; clone size: .; V gene: TRBV5-4; J gene: TRBJ2-7; CDR3 protein: CASSAGLDPYEQYF; CDR3 DNA: TGTGCCAGCAGCGCGGGACTTGACCCCTACGAGCAGTACTTC
D gene: TRBD2; clone size: .; V gene: TRBV4-2; J gene: TRBJ2-7; CDR3 protein: CASSPWTVSGLAGLSSYEQYF; CDR3 DNA: TGTGCCAGCAGCCCCTGGACAGTATCGGGACTAGCGGGCCTCTCCTCCTACGAGCAGTACTTC
D gene: TRBD1; clone size: .; V gene: TRBV18; J gene: TRBJ2-7; CDR3 protein: CASSPFTGQGHEQYF; CDR3 DNA: TGTGCCAGCTCACCATTCACGGGACAGGGGCACGAGCAGTACTTC
D gene: TRBD1; clone size: .; V gene: TRBV5-4; J gene: TRBJ1-4; CDR3 protein: CASSSTGEGGREKLFF; CDR3 DNA: TGTGCCAGCAGCTCGACAGGGGAGGGAGGAAGGGAAAAACTGTTTTTT
D gene: TRBD1; clone size: .; V gene: TRBV28; J gene: TRBJ1-4; CDR3 protein: CASRGDRTVDGVFF; CDR3 DNA: TGTGCCAGCAGGGGGGACAGGACCGTTGATGGGGTGTTTTTT
D gene: .; clone size: .; V gene: TRBV25-1; J gene: TRBJ2-1; CDR3 protein: CASSSDRRGINEQFF; CDR3 DNA: TGTGCCAGCAGTTCCGACAGGAGAGGGATCAATGAGCAGTTCTTC
D gene: .; clone size: .; V gene: TRBV6-1; J gene: TRBJ1-3; CDR3 protein: CASSATREVTGNTIYF; CDR3 DNA: TGTGCCAGCAGTGCGACCAGGGAGGTCACTGGAAACACCATATATTTT
D gene: TRBD2; clone size: few; V gene: TRBV4-3; J gene: TRBJ2-1; CDR3 protein: CASSLTGLAGGSNEQFF; CDR3 DNA: TGCGCCAGCAGCCTTACCGGACTAGCGGGAGGATCCAATGAGCAGTTCTTC
D gene: TRBD1; clone size: .; V gene: TRBV27; J gene: TRBJ1-1; CDR3 protein: CASSLSGQGSCKAFF; CDR3 DNA: TGTGCCAGCAGTCTCTCCGGACAGGGATCCTGCAAAGCTTTCTTT
D gene: TRBD2; clone size: .; V gene: TRBV12-5; J gene: TRBJ2-1; CDR3 protein: CASGLPQGAGSYNEQFF; CDR3 DNA: TGTGCTAGTGGTTTGCCCCAAGGAGCGGGATCCTACAATGAGCAGTTCTTC
D gene: .; clone size: .; V gene: TRBV13; J gene: TRBJ1-1; CDR3 protein: CASSFRTENTEAFF; CDR3 DNA: TGTGCCAGCAGCTTTAGGACAGAGAACACTGAAGCTTTCTTT
D gene: TRBD2; clone size: few; V gene: TRBV4-1; J gene: TRBJ2-3; CDR3 protein: CASSRLGLAGVSDTQYF; CDR3 DNA: TGCGCCAGCAGCCGATTAGGACTAGCGGGAGTGTCAGATACGCAGTATTTT
D gene: TRBD1; clone size: .; V gene: TRBV29-1; J gene: TRBJ1-2; CDR3 protein: CSVEARQGYGYTF; CDR3 DNA: TGCAGCGTTGAAGCCCGACAGGGCTATGGCTACACCTTC
D gene: .; clone size: .; V gene: TRBV11-3; J gene: TRBJ2-1; CDR3 protein: CASSLVGVAYNEQFF; CDR3 DNA: TGTGCCAGCAGCTTAGTAGGGGTAGCCTACAATGAGCAGTTCTTC
D gene: .; clone size: .; V gene: TRBV28; J gene: TRBJ1-1; CDR3 protein: CASSLSGPNTEAFF; CDR3 DNA: TGTGCCAGCAGTTTGAGCGGGCCGAACACTGAAGCTTTCTTT
D gene: .; clone size: .; V gene: TRBV6-6; J gene: TRBJ2-1; CDR3 protein: CASRLGSSSYNEQFF; CDR3 DNA: TGTGCCAGCAGGCTCGGGAGTAGTTCCTACAATGAGCAGTTCTTC
D gene: TRBD2; clone size: .; V gene: TRBV28; J gene: TRBJ2-7; CDR3 protein: CASRIGGGYEQYF; CDR3 DNA: TGTGCCAGCAGGATCGGCGGGGGCTACGAGCAGTACTTC
D gene: .; clone size: .; V gene: TRBV5-6; J gene: TRBJ2-7; CDR3 protein: CASSSSRPGPEQYF; CDR3 DNA: TGTGCCAGCAGCTCCTCGCGTCCCGGTCCCGAGCAGTACTTC
D gene: .; clone size: .; V gene: TRBV5-1; J gene: TRBJ2-1; CDR3 protein: CASSPFREANEQFF; CDR3 DNA: TGCGCCAGCAGCCCCTTTAGGGAGGCCAATGAGCAGTTCTTC
D gene: TRBD1; clone size: .; V gene: TRBV11-2; J gene: TRBJ2-7; CDR3 protein: CASSLTGQGNEQYF; CDR3 DNA: TGTGCCAGCAGCTTAACGGGACAGGGTAACGAGCAGTACTTC
D gene: TRBD1; clone size: .; V gene: TRBV5-6; J gene: TRBJ2-3; CDR3 protein: CASRGDRGHGDTQYF; CDR3 DNA: TGTGCCAGCAGGGGGGACAGGGGGCACGGCGATACGCAGTATTTT
D gene: .; clone size: .; V gene: TRBV5-6; J gene: TRBJ2-7; CDR3 protein: CASSFAGLGEQYF; CDR3 DNA: TGTGCCAGCAGCTTCGCAGGGTTGGGCGAGCAGTACTTC
D gene: TRBD2; clone size: .; V gene: TRBV6-5; J gene: TRBJ2-3; CDR3 protein: CASTLTSGLTDTQYF; CDR3 DNA: TGTGCCAGCACCCTTACTAGCGGACTCACAGATACGCAGTATTTT
D gene: .; clone size: once; V gene: TRBV9; J gene: TRBJ2-7; CDR3 protein: CASSVGSASSYEQYF; CDR3 DNA: TGTGCCAGCAGCGTAGGGTCAGCGAGCTCCTACGAGCAGTACTTC
D gene: TRBD1; clone size: once; V gene: TRBV4-1; J gene: TRBJ2-3; CDR3 protein: CASSQGTWTGGSTDTQYF; CDR3 DNA: TGCGCCAGCAGCCAAGGGACCTGGACAGGGGGAAGCACAGATACGCAGTATTTT
D gene: TRBD1; clone size: .; V gene: TRBV4-3; J gene: TRBJ2-7; CDR3 protein: CASSQVPDRAVHEQYF; CDR3 DNA: TGCGCCAGCAGCCAAGTTCCGGACAGGGCGGTCCACGAGCAGTACTTC
D gene: .; clone size: .; V gene: TRBV27; J gene: TRBJ1-2; CDR3 protein: CASSLVGGSNYGYTF; CDR3 DNA: TGTGCCAGCAGTTTAGTGGGGGGGTCCAACTATGGCTACACCTTC
D gene: .; clone size: .; V gene: TRBV6-1; J gene: TRBJ2-7; CDR3 protein: CASWGEIYEQYF; CDR3 DNA: TGTGCCAGCTGGGGGGAAATATACGAGCAGTACTTC
D gene: .; clone size: .; V gene: TRBV11-2; J gene: TRBJ2-7; CDR3 protein: CASSSLERAAGVGEQYF; CDR3 DNA: TGTGCCAGCAGCTCCCTAGAGAGGGCGGCAGGTGTGGGGGAGCAGTACTTC
D gene: TRBD1; clone size: .; V gene: TRBV7-7; J gene: TRBJ2-5; CDR3 protein: CASSSNPGQGEEETQYF; CDR3 DNA: TGTGCCAGCAGCTCCAACCCGGGACAGGGGGAGGAAGAGACCCAGTACTTC
D gene: .; clone size: .; V gene: TRBV18; J gene: TRBJ1-2; CDR3 protein: CASSPKRGYNYGYTF; CDR3 DNA: TGTGCCAGCTCACCAAAAAGGGGGTACAACTATGGCTACACCTTC
D gene: .; clone size: .; V gene: TRBV6-1; J gene: TRBJ2-2; CDR3 protein: CASSEQTLTPGLLTDTGELFF; CDR3 DNA: TGTGCCAGCAGTGAACAGACCCTCACCCCGGGACTCCTAACTGACACCGGGGAGCTGTTTTTT
D gene: TRBD1; clone size: .; V gene: TRBV11-3; J gene: TRBJ1-3; CDR3 protein: CASSRSDREAGNTIYF; CDR3 DNA: TGTGCCAGCAGCCGATCCGACAGGGAGGCTGGAAACACCATATATTTT
D gene: TRBD2; clone size: .; V gene: TRBV30; J gene: TRBJ2-5; CDR3 protein: CAWSVAGGIQETQYF; CDR3 DNA: TGTGCCTGGAGTGTCGCGGGAGGGATTCAAGAGACCCAGTACTTC
D gene: .; clone size: .; V gene: TRBV7-6; J gene: TRBJ1-1; CDR3 protein: CASSLLRGGLNTEAFF; CDR3 DNA: TGTGCCAGCAGCTTACTTAGGGGGGGTTTGAACACTGAAGCTTTCTTT
D gene: .; clone size: .; V gene: TRBV5-6; J gene: TRBJ1-5; CDR3 protein: CASSFGHLSNQPQHF; CDR3 DNA: TGTGCCAGCAGCTTTGGACACCTTAGCAATCAGCCCCAGCATTTT
D gene: .; clone size: .; V gene: TRBV25-1; J gene: TRBJ1-2; CDR3 protein: CASSEEAENNYGYTF; CDR3 DNA: TGTGCCAGCAGTGAAGAGGCAGAAAATAACTATGGCTACACCTTC
D gene: .; clone size: .; V gene: TRBV7-2; J gene: TRBJ2-5; CDR3 protein: CASSRLGSRGFQETQYF; CDR3 DNA: TGTGCCAGCAGCCGATTGGGATCTCGGGGGTTTCAAGAGACCCAGTACTTC
D gene: TRBD2; clone size: .; V gene: TRBV5-1; J gene: TRBJ2-7; CDR3 protein: CASSPLAGGYEQYF; CDR3 DNA: TGCGCCAGCAGCCCACTAGCGGGAGGGTACGAGCAGTACTTC
D gene: .; clone size: .; V gene: TRBV13; J gene: TRBJ2-7; CDR3 protein: CASSSGGFPYEQYF; CDR3 DNA: TGTGCCAGCAGCAGTGGGGGGTTTCCCTACGAGCAGTACTTC
D gene: .; clone size: .; V gene: TRBV10-3; J gene: TRBJ1-2; CDR3 protein: CAISDPGTYGYTF; CDR3 DNA: TGTGCCATCAGTGACCCCGGGACATATGGCTACACCTTC
D gene: .; clone size: .; V gene: TRBV6-5; J gene: TRBJ1-5; CDR3 protein: CASWGGNQPQHF; CDR3 DNA: TGTGCCAGCTGGGGAGGAAATCAGCCCCAGCATTTT
D gene: .; clone size: .; V gene: TRBV29-1; J gene: TRBJ2-1; CDR3 protein: CSVGGAGNNEQFF; CDR3 DNA: TGCAGCGTAGGGGGAGCAGGGAATAATGAGCAGTTCTTC
D gene: .; clone size: .; V gene: TRBV28; J gene: TRBJ2-5; CDR3 protein: CASSRDTLQETQYF; CDR3 DNA: TGTGCCAGCAGTCGGGACACCTTGCAAGAGACCCAGTACTTC
D gene: .; clone size: .; V gene: TRBV7-9; J gene: TRBJ1-2; CDR3 protein: CASSFGTGGIYGYTF; CDR3 DNA: TGTGCCAGCAGCTTCGGGACCGGGGGGATCTATGGCTACACCTTC
D gene: TRBD1; clone size: .; V gene: TRBV18; J gene: TRBJ1-1; CDR3 protein: CASSQGDRKTEAFF; CDR3 DNA: TGTGCCAGCTCACAGGGGGACAGGAAAACTGAAGCTTTCTTT